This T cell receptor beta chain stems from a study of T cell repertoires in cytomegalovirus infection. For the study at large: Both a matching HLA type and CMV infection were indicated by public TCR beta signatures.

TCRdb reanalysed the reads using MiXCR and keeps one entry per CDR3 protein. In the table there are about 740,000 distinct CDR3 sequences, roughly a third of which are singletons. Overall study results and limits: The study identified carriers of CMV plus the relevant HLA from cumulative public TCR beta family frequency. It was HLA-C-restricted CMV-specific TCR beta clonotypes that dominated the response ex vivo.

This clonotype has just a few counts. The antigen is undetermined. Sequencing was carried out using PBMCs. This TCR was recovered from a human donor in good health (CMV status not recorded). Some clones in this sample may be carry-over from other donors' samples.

The CDR3 DNA is TGTGCCAGCAGCACCGCCGGGACCTCGTATGAGCAGTTCTTC. This sequence encodes CASSTAGTSYEQFF. The rearrangement uses TRBV7-9 and TRBJ2-1, with D tentatively TRBD1 or TRBD2 (5 bases each). This CDR3 is 14 amino acids long. The V end was cut by 5 bases, the J end by 8 bases, with 16 bases between. CDR1 and CDR2 (germline): SEHNR, FQNEAQ (reference sequence).